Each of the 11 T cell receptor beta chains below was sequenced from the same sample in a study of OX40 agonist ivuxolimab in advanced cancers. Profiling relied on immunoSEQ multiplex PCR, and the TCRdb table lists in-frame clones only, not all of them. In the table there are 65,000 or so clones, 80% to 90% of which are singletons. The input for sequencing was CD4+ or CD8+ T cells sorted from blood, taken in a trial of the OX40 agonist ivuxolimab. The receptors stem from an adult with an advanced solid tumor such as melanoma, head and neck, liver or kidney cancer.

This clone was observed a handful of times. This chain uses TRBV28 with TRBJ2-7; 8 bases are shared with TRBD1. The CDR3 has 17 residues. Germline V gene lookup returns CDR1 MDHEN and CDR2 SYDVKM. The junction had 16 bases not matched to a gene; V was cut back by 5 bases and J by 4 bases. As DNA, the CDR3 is TGTGCCAGCAGTCCCCTGATGCTGACAGGGGTAGGGTACGAGCAGTACTTC. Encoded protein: CASSPLMLTGVGYEQYF.

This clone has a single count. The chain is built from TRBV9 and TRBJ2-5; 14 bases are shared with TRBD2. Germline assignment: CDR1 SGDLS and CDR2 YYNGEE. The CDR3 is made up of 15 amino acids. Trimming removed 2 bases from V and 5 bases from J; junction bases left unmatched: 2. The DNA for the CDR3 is TGTGCCAGCAGCGTGGGACTAGCGGGGGCTGAGACCCAGTACTTC. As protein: CASSVGLAGAETQYF. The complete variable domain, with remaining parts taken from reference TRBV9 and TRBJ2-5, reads DSGVTQTPKHLITATGQRVTLRCSPRSGDLSVYWYQQSLDQGLQFLIQYYNGEERAKGNILERFSAQQFPDLHSELNLSSLELGDSALYFCASSVGLAGAETQYFGPGTRLLVL.

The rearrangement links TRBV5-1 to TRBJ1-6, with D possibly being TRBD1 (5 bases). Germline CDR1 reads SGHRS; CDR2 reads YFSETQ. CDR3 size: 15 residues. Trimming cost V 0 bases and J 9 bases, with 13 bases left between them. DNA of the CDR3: TGCGCCAGCAGCTTGGAGCCAGGGCTGAGTTCACCCCTCCACTTT. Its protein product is CASSLEPGLSSPLHF.

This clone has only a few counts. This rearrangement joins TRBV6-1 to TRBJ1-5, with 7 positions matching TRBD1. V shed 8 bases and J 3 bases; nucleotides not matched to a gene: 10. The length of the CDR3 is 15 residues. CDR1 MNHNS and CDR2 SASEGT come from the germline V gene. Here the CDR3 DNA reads TGTGCCAGCTCACCTGGACAGGCTTACAATCAGCCCCAGCATTTT. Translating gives CASSPGQAYNQPQHF.

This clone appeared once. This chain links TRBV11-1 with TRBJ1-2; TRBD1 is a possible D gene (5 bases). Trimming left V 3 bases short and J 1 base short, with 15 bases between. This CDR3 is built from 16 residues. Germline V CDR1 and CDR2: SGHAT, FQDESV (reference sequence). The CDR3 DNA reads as TGTGCCAGCAGCTTCGGGGCATGGACGGTTAACTATGGCTACACCTTC. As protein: CASSFGAWTVNYGYTF.

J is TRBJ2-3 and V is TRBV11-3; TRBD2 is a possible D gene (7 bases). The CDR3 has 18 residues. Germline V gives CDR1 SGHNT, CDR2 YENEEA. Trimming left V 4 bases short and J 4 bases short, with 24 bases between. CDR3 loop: CASSYSPGGAGGPDTQYF. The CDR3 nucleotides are TGTGCCAGCAGCTACTCCCCTGGGGGGGCTGGGGGTCCAGATACGCAGTATTTT. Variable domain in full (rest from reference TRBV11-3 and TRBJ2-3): EAGVVQSPRYKIIEKKQPVAFWCNPISGHNTLYWYLQNLGQGPELLIRYENEEAVDDSQLPKDRFSAERLKGVDSTLKIQPAELGDSAVYLCASSYSPGGAGGPDTQYFGPGTRLTVL.

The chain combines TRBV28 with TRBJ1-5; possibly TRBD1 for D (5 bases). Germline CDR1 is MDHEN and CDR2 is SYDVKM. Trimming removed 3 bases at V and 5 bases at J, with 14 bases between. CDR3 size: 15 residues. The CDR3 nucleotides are TGTGCCAGCAGTTTTGAGGGGTTCGTCGATCAGCCCCAGCATTTT. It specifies CASSFEGFVDQPQHF.

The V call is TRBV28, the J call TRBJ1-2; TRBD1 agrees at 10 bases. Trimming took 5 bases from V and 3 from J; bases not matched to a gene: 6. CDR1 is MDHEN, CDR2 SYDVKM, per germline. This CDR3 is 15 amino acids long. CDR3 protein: CASSRPGQGYYGYTF. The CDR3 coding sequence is TGTGCCAGCAGTAGGCCGGGACAGGGGTACTATGGCTACACCTTC.

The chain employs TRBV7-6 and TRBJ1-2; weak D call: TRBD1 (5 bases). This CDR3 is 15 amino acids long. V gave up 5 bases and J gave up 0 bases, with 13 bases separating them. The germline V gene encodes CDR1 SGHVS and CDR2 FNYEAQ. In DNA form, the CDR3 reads TGTGCCAGCAGCCCGGGGGGGGGTTCTAACTATGGCTACACCTTC. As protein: CASSPGGGSNYGYTF.

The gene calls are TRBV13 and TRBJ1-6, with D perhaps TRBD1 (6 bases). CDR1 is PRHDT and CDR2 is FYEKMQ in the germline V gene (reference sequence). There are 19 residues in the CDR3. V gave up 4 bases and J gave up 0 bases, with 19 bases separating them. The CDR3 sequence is CASSSRTTGTSSYNSPLHF. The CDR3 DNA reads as TGTGCCAGCAGCTCCCGGACTACAGGGACCAGCTCCTATAATTCACCCCTCCACTTT.

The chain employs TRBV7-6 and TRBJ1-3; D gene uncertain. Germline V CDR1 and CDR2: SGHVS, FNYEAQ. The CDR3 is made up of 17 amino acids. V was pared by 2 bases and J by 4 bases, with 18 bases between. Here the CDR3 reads CASSLNTGPASGNTIYF. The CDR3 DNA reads TGTGCCAGCAGCTTAAATACTGGGCCAGCGTCAGGAAACACCATATATTTT.